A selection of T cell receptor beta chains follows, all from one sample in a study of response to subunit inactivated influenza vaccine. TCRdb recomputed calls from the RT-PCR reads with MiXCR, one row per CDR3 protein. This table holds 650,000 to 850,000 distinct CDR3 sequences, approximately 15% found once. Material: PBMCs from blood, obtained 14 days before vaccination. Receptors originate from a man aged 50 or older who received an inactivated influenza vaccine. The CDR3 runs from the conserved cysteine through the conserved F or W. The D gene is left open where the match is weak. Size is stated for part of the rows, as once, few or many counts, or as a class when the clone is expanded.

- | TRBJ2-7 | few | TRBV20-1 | TGCAGTGCTAGAGGGACAACCAACTACGAGCAGTACTTC | CSARGTTNYEQYF
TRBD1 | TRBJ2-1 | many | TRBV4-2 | TGTGCCAGCAGCCAAGAAAGGAGGGTTGGGACAGGGGGTTACAATGAGCAGTTCTTC | CASSQERRVGTGGYNEQFF
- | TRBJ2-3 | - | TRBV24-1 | TGTGCCACCAGTGTCGGGGAAGATACGCAGTATTTT | CATSVGEDTQYF
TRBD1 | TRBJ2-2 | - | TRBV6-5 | TGTGCCAGCAGTTACTCCGCAGGGGGCCCCAACACCGGGGAGCTGTTTTTT | CASSYSAGGPNTGELFF
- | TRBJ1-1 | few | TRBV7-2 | TGTGCCAGCAGCTTAGCGGGCAGAACCTACACTGAAGCTTTCTTT | CASSLAGRTYTEAFF
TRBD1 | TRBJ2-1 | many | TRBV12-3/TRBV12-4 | TGTGCCAGCACTACAGGGGGCCATGAGCAGTTCTTC | CASTTGGHEQFF
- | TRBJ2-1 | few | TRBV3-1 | TGTGCCAGCAGCCCGACTTGGGCCGGAGCGCAGTTCTTC | CASSPTWAGAQFF
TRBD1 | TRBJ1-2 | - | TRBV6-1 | TGTGCCAGCAGACGTGGACAGGGGGACTATGGCTACACCTTC | CASRRGQGDYGYTF
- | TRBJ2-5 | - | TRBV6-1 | TGTGCCAGCAGTGAAAACGAGGGATTCCAAGAGACCCAGTACTTC | CASSENEGFQETQYF
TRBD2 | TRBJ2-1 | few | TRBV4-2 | TGTGCCAGCAGCCAAGGAGGCTCGGCTAGCGGTAAAAATGAGCAGTTCTTC | CASSQGGSASGKNEQFF
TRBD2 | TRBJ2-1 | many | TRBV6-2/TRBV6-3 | TGTGCCAGCAGTTACTCGTGGGGGGGAGGATCCTACAATGAGCAGTTCTTC | CASSYSWGGGSYNEQFF
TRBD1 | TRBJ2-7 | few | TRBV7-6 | TGTGCCAGCAGTTTAAAGGGACAGACCTACGAGCAGTACTTC | CASSLKGQTYEQYF
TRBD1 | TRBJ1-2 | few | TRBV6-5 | TGTGCCAGCAGTTACACACAGGGGGACTTCTCGAACTATGGCTACACCTTC | CASSYTQGDFSNYGYTF
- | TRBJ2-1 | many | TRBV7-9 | TGTGCCAGCAGCCTCTACGGGCGTTACAATGAGCAGTTCTTC | CASSLYGRYNEQFF
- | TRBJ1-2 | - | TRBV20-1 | TGCAGTGCTTGGACCCCCAGGAACTATGGCTACACCTTC | CSAWTPRNYGYTF
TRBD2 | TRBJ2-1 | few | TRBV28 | TGTGCCAGCAGTTTATTCAGCGGGGGTGGGAATGAGCAGTTCTTC | CASSLFSGGGNEQFF
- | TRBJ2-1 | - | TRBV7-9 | TGTGCCAGCAGCTTAGAACTGATTGACAATGAGCAGTTCTTC | CASSLELIDNEQFF
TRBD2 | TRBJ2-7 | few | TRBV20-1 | TGCAGTGCTAGAGACCCGCGGGGGTCCTACGAGCAGTACTTC | CSARDPRGSYEQYF
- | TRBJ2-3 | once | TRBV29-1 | TGCAGCGTTGAAAGACCCCGCGACGGTACCACAGATACGCAGTATTTT | CSVERPRDGTTDTQYF
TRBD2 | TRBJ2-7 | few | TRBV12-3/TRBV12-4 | TGTGCCAGCAGTTTAGCCCGGGGGGCCTACGAGCAGTACTTC | CASSLARGAYEQYF
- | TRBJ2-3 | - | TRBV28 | TGTGCCAGCAGTTTATCCCCGCTAGATACGCAGTATTTT | CASSLSPLDTQYF
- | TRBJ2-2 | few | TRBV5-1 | TGCGCCAGCAGCTTGGATGGTTCGAACACCGGGGAGCTGTTTTTT | CASSLDGSNTGELFF
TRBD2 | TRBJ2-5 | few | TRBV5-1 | TGCGCCAGCAGTTTGGCTCCAGCGGGGACGGGAGAGACCCAGTACTTC | CASSLAPAGTGETQYF
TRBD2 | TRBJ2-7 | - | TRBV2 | TGTGCCAGCAGAGACGGGAGGCAGGTCAATCCTACGAGCTGGAGCTTC | CASRDGRQVNPTSWSF
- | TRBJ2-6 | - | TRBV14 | TGTGCCAGCAGCCCCAGGTCACTTTCTTCCGGGTCCAACGTCCTGACTTTC | CASSPRSLSSGSNVLTF
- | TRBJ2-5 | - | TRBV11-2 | TGTGCCAGCAGCTTAGTCCAGGGAGGACAGTACTTC | CASSLVQGGQYF
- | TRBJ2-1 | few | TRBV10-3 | TGTGCCATCAGTGAATTTACGGGGGGCAGGGGTGAGCAGTTCTTC | CAISEFTGGRGEQFF
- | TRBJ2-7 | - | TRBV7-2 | TGTGCCAGCAGCTTAGCCTCGGCGGGAACCGAGCAGTACTTC | CASSLASAGTEQYF
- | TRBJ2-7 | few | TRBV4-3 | TGCGCCAGCAGCCAAGATTCAGCAGCTCTACGAGTGCAGTACTTC | CASSQDSAALRVQYF
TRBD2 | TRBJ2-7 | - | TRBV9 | TGTGCCAGCAGCCCTGGGACTAGCGGGAGGGCCCTATCCTACGAGCAGTACTTC | CASSPGTSGRALSYEQYF
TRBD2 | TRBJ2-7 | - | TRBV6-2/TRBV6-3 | TGTGCCAGCAGGCAACCAGGGAGGGAGGGCGAGCAGTACTTC | CASRQPGREGEQYF
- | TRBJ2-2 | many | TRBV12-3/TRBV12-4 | TGTGCCAGCATCCGTGGACAGACCTTATCCACCGGGGAGCTGTTTTTT | CASIRGQTLSTGELFF